Listed here is a single TCR beta chain. Mismatch with germline at one junction end may stem from a read error. Only in-frame clones appear in the TCRdb table, and some are missing; sequencing was by immunoSEQ multiplex PCR. The data show about 110,000 clones, around 89% seen once. CDR3 size: 16 residues. Germline V gene lookup returns CDR1 SGHAT and CDR2 FQNNGV. These data are taken from a study of PD-1 blockade in classical Hodgkin lymphoma. With no exception, relapse followed autologous stem cell transplantation in all patients, and brentuximab vedotin exposure varied. The TCR comes from a human donor with classical Hodgkin lymphoma. Sequenced here: peripheral blood mononuclear cells (PBMCs), sampled before the second cycle of nivolumab. V gene TRBV11-2 combines with J gene TRBJ2-1, with 13 bases lining up with TRBD2. CDR3 protein: CAGSTRLAGGNNEQFF. In nucleotides, the CDR3 is TGTGCCGGCAGCACCAGACTAGCGGGAGGAAACAATGAGCAGTTCTTC. The full variable domain, with the rest looked up from reference TRBV11-2 and TRBJ2-1, is EAGVAQSPRYKIIEKRQSVAFWCNPISGHATLYWYQQILGQGPKLLIQFQNNGVVDDSQLPKDRFSAERLKGVDSTLKIQPAKLEDSAVYLCAGSTRLAGGNNEQFFGPGTRLTVL.